Detailed here is one T cell receptor beta chain. Its matching antigen is unknown. This CDR3 is 20 amino acids long. V was shortened by 3 bases and J by 0 bases, with 24 bases between the two germline ends. The record originates from a study of T-cell reconstitution after alpha-beta-depleted transplantation in children. Study results and caveats: Several patients had high TCRbeta diversity at day 60; it came from surviving recipient T cells and thymic progenitors.

Unique molecular identifiers were used to barcode this TCRbeta library. MiXCR was run by TCRdb on the PCR reads, yielding one entry per CDR3 protein. This sample has 75,000 to 80,000 distinct CDR3 sequences; about a sixth occur once, and the top ten carry 50% to 65%. This receptor was identified in a male patient aged 2-9 years who had a stem cell transplant for acute lymphoblastic leukemia, so the T cells may come from the graft donor. This chain connects TRBV12-3 or TRBV12-4 to TRBJ2-4, with D possibly matching TRBD2 (6 bases). The sample consisted of PBMCs, mostly from graft donor cells, taken 360 days after TCRalphabeta/CD19-depleted stem cell transplant. The CDR3, as DNA: TGTGCCAGCAGTTTGCGGTTAGGGAGAGGGAGGCATATAGCCAAAAACATTCAGTACTTC. Encoded protein: CASSLRLGRGRHIAKNIQYF.